This TCR beta chain emerged from a study of graft-versus-host responses after intestinal transplantation. Overall study: Following induction with anti-thymocyte globulin, all recipients were given tacrolimus and steroids for two to three years.

This table comes from immunoSEQ multiplex PCR, and its TCRdb copy is limited to in-frame clones, with some not included. Here the sample spans approximately 14,000 clones, about two thirds being singletons. Study-wide findings and caveats: Recipient bone marrow held GvH clones, some seen earlier in ileum or blood. With peak circulating GvH clone levels came an association with early post-transplant HvG declines. Patients who carried graft-donor T cell macrochimerism also had high graft-versus-host to host-versus-graft clonal ratios in their allografts.

This clone ranks as large. Its antigen is not known. Germline V gene sequence: CDR1 MGHRA, CDR2 YSYEKL. Trimming took 0 bases from V and 2 from J; bases not matched to a gene: 8. This CDR3 comprises 17 residues. The graft tissue was processed, and this released both intraepithelial and lamina propria lymphocytes. The source was ileum tissue, collected less than 700 days after intestinal transplantation. The chain uses TRBV4-1 and TRBJ1-2; 8 bases fit TRBD1. The receptor was derived from a human patient who received an intestinal transplant, so some T cells may come from the graft donor. The CDR3 nucleotides are TGCGCCAGCAGCCAAGAGACCAGGGGGCGCCAGAACTATGGCTACACCTTC. Amino acids: CASSQETRGRQNYGYTF.